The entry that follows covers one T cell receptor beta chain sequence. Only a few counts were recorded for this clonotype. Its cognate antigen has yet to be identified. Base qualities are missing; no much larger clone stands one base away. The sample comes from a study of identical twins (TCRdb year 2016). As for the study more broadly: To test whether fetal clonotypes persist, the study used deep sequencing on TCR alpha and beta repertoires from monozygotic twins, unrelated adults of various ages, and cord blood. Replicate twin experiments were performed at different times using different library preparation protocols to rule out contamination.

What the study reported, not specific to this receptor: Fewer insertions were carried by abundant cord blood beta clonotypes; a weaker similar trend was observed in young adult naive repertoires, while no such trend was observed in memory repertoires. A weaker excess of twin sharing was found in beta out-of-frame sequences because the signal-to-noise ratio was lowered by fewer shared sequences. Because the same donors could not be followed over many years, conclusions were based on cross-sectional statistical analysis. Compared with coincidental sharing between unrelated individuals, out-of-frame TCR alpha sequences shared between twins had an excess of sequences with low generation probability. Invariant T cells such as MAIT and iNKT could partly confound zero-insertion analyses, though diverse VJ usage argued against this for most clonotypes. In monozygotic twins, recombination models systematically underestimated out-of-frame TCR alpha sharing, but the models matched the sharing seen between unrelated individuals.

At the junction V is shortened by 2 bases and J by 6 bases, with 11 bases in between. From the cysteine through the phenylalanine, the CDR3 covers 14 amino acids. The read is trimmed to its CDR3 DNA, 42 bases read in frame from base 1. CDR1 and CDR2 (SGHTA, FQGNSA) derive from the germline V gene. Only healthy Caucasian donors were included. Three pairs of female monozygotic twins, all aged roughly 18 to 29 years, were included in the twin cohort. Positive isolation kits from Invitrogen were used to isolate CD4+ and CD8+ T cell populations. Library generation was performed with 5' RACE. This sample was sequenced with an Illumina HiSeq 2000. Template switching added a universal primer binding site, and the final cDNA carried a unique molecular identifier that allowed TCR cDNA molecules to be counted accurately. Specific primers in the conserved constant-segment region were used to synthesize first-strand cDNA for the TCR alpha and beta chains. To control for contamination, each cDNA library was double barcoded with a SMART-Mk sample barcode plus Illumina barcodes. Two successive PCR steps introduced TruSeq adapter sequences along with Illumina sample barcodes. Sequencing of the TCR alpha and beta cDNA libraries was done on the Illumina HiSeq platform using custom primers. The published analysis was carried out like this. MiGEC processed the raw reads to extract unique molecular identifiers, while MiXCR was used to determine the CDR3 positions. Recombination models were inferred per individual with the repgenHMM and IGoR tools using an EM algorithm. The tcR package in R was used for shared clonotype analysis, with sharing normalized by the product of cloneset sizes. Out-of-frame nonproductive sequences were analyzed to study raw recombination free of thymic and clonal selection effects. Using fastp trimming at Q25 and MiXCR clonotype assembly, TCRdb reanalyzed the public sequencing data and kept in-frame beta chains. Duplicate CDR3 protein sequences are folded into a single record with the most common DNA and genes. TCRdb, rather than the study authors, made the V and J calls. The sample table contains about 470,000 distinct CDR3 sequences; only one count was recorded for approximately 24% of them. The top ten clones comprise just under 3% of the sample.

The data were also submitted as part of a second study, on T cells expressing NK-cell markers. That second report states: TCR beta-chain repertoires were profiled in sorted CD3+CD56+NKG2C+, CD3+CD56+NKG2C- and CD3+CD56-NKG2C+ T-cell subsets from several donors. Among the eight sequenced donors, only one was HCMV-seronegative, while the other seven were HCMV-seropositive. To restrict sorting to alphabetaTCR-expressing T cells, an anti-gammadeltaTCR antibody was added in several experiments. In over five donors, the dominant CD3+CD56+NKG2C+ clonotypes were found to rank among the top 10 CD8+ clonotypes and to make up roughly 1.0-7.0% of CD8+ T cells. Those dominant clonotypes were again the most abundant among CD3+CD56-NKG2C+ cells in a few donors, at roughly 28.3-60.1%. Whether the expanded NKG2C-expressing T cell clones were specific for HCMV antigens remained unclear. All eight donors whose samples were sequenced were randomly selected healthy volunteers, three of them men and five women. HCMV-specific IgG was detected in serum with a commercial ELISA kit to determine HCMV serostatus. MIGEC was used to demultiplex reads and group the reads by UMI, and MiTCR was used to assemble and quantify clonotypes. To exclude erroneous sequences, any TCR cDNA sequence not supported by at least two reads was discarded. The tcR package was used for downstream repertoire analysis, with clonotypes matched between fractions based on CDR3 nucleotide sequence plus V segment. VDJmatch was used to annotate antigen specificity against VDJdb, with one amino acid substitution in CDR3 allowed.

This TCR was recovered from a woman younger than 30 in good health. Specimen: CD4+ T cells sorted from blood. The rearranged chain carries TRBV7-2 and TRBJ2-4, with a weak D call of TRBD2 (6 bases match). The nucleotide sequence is TGTGCCAGCAGCTTACACGGGAGTCTAAACATTCAGTACTTC. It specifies CASSLHGSLNIQYF.